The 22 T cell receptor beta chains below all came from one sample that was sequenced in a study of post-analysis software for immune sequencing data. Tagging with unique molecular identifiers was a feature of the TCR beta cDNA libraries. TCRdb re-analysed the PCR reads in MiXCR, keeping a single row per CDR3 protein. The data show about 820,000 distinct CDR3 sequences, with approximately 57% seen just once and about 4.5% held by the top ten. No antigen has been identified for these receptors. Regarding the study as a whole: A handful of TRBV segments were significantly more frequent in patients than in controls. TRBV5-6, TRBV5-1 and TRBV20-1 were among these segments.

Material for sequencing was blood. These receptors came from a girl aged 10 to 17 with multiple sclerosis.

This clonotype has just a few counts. The CDR3 region is CAMKTGRAAKNIQYF. Written as DNA, the CDR3 is TGTGCCATGAAGACAGGTCGAGCAGCCAAAAACATTCAGTACTTC. This chain connects TRBV10-3 to TRBJ2-4, with a tentative D call TRBD1 (6 bases). The V gene lost 9 bases and the J gene lost 0 bases, with 15 bases spanning the gap. From germline, CDR1 is ENHRY and CDR2 SYGVKD. This CDR3 has 15 amino acids.

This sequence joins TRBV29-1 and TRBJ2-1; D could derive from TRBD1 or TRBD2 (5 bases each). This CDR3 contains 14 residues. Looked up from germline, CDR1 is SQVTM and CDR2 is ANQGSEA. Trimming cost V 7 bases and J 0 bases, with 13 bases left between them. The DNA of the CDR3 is TGCAGCGGGAAGGGGACCCCCTCCTACAATGAGCAGTTCTTC. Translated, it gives CSGKGTPSYNEQFF.

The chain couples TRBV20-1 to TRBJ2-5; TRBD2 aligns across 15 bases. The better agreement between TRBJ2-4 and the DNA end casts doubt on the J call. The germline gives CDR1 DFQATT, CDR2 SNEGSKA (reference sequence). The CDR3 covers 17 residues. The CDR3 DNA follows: TGCAGTGCTCCGGGGACTAGCGGGAGGCGGGCCAAAAACATTCAGTACTTC. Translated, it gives CSAPGTSGRRAKNIQYF.

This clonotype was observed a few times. The CDR3 DNA reads TGTGCCAGCAGCGTAGGGGACAGGGGGCTAAGAGGGGCCAACGTCCTGACTTTC. Its protein is CASSVGDRGLRGANVLTF. The rearrangement uses TRBV9 and TRBJ2-6; 12 nucleotides line up with TRBD1. After removal of 0 bases from V and 4 bases from J, the junction contained 5 bases not matched to a gene. The germline CDR1 and CDR2 sequences are SGDLS and YYNGEE. This CDR3 contains 18 residues.

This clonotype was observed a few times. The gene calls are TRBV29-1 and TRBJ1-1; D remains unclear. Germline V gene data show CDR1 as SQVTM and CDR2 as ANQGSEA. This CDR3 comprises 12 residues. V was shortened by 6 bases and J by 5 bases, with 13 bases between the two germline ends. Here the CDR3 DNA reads TGCAGCGTCCGCGGGTGGGAAACTGAAGCTTTCTTT. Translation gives CSVRGWETEAFF.

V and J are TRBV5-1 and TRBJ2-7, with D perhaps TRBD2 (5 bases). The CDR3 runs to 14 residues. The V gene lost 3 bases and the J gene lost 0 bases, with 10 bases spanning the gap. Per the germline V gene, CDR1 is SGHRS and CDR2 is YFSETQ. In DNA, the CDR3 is TGCGCCAGCAGCTCACTAGTTGGCTCCTACGAGCAGTACTTC. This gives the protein CASSSLVGSYEQYF.

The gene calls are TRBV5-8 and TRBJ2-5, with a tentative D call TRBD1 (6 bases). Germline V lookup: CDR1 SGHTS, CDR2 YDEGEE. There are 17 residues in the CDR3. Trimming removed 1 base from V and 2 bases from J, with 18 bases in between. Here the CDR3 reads CASSLQGWSTGQETQYF. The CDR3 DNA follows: TGTGCCAGCAGCTTGCAAGGGTGGTCGACAGGTCAAGAGACCCAGTACTTC.

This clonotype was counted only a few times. The CDR3 DNA follows: TGCGCCAGCAGCTTGCAGGGACGCTCCTACGAGCAGTACTTC. Its translation is CASSLQGRSYEQYF. The chain combines TRBV5-1 with TRBJ2-7; D might be TRBD1 or TRBD2, each matching 5 bases. This CDR3 is 14 amino acids long. V lost 1 base and J lost 0, with 8 bases in between. CDR1 and CDR2 from the germline V gene are SGHRS and YFSETQ.

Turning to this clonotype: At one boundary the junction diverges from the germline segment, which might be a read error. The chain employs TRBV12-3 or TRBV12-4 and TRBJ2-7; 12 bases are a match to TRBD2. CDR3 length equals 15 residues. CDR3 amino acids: CASTQTSGSPYEQYF. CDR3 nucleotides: TGTGCCAGCACCCAGACTAGCGGGAGCCCATACGAGCAGTATTTC.

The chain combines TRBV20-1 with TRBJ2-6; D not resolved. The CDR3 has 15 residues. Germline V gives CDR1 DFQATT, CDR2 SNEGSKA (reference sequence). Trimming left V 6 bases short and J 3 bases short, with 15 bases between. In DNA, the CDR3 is TGCAGTGCGCCTAGTCTCAGCCGTGGGGCCAACGTCCTGACTTTC. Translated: CSAPSLSRGANVLTF.

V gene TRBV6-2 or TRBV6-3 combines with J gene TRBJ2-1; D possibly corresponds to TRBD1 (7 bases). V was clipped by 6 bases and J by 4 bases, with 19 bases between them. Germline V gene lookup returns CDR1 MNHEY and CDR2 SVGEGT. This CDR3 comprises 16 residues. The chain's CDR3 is CASRPTQGEAYNEQFF. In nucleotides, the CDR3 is TGTGCCAGCAGGCCTACCCAGGGGGAGGCATACAATGAGCAGTTCTTC.

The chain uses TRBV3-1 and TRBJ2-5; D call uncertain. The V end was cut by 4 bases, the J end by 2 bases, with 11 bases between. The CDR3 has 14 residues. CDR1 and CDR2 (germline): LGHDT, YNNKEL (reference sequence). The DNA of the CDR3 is TGTGCCAGCAGCCGTCACGGGTGGCAAGAGACCCAGTACTTC. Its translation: CASSRHGWQETQYF.

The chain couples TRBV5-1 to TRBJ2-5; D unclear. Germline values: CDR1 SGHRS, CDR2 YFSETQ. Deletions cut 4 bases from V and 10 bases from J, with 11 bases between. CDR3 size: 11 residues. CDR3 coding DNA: TGCGCCAGCAGCCGCGGAGCCTTCCAGTACTTC. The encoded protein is CASSRGAFQYF.

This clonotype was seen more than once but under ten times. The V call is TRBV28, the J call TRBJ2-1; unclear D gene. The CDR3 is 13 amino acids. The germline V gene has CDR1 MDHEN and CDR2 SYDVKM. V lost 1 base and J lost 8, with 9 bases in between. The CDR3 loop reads CASSLFTGYEQFF. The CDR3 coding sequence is TGTGCCAGCAGTTTATTTACCGGATATGAGCAGTTCTTC.

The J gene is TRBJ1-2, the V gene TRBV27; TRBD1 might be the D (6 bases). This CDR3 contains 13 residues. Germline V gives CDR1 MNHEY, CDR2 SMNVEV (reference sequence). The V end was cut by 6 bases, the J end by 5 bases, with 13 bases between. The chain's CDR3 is CASSPGTYYGYTF. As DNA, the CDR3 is TGTGCCAGCAGCCCTGGGACATATTATGGCTACACCTTC.

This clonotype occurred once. CDR3 in amino acids: CEGRGAMGGYTF. The CDR3 DNA reads as TGCGAAGGGCGGGGGGCAATGGGTGGCTACACCTTC. V usage is TRBV20-1 and J usage is TRBJ1-2; D possibly corresponds to TRBD1 (6 bases). CDR1 is DFQATT and CDR2 is SNEGSKA in the germline V gene (reference sequence). The CDR3 contains 12 residues.

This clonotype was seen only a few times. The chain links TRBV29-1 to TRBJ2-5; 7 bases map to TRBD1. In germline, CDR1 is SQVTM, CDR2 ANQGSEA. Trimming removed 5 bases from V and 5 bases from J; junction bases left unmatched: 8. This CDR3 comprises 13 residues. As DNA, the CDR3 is TGCAGCGTTAGCGAGACAGGGACGGAGACCCAGTACTTC. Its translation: CSVSETGTETQYF.

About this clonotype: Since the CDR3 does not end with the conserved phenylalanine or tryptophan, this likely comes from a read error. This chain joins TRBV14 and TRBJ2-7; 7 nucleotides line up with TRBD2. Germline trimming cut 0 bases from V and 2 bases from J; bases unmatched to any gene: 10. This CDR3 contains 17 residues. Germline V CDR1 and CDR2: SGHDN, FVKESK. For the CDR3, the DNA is TGTGCCAGCAGCCAAGATTGGGGAGGGGCACTTACCTACGAGCAGTACCTC. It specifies CASSQDWGGALTYEQYL.

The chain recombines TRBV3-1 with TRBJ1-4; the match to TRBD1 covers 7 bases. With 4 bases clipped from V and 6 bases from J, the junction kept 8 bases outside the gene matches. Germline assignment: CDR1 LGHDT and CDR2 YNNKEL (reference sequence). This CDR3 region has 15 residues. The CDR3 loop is CASSLPGTEDEKLFF. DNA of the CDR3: TGTGCCAGCAGCCTCCCCGGGACAGAGGATGAAAAACTGTTTTTT.

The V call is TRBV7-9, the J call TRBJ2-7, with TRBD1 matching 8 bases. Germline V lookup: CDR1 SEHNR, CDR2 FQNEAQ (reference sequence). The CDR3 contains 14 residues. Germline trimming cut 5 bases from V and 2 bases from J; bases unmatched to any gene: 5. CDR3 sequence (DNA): TGTGCCAGCAGCCAGGACAGGGTACCCTACGAGCAGTACTTC. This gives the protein CASSQDRVPYEQYF.

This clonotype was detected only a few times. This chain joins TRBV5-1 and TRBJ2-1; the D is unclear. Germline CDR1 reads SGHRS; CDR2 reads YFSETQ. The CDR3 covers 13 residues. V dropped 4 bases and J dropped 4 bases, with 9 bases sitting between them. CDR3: CASSPWGYNEQFF. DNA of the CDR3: TGCGCCAGCAGCCCCTGGGGTTACAATGAGCAGTTCTTC.

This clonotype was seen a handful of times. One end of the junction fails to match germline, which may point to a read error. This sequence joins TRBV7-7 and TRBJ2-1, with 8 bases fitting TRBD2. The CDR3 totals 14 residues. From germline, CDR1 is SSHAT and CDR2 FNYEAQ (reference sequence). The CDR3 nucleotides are TGTGCTAGCAGCTTAGGCGGGAGGAACAATGAGCAGTTCTTC. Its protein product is CASSLGGRNNEQFF.